A single sample is the source of the 14 T cell receptor beta chains below, sequenced in a study of T cell changes during pregnancy in multiple sclerosis. The method was immunoSEQ multiplex PCR; TCRdb's version includes in-frame clones alone and lacks a portion of them. The sample contains about 51,000 clones, around 92% of which appear only once. The sample in question was CD4+ T cells from peripheral blood mononuclear cells, obtained in the third trimester of pregnancy. The receptors here all came from a female donor with multiple sclerosis, enrolled in a pregnancy study.

Written as DNA, the CDR3 is TGTGCCAGCAGTTTCAGGGCAACTAATGAAAAACTGTTTTTT. This codes for CASSFRATNEKLFF. The rearrangement links TRBV28 to TRBJ1-4, with D tentatively TRBD1 (5 bases). This CDR3 has 14 amino acids. Germline CDR1 reads MDHEN; CDR2 reads SYDVKM. Trimming left V 3 bases short and J 0 bases short, with 5 bases between.

In its sample, this clone was seen once. The chain links TRBV28 to TRBJ1-2, with 12 bases matching TRBD1. The CDR3 is 15 amino acids. V was clipped by 2 bases and J by 4 bases; unmatched bases: 2. In germline, CDR1 is MDHEN, CDR2 SYDVKM. CDR3 protein: CASSLGTGGGYGYTF. CDR3 bases: TGTGCCAGCAGTTTAGGGACAGGGGGCGGCTATGGCTACACCTTC.

The chain has TRBV19 and TRBJ1-2; TRBD1 matches 7 bases. Germline CDR1 reads LNHDA; CDR2 reads SQIVND (reference sequence). V shed 1 base, J shed 8 bases, and the junction held 7 bases outside the gene matches. The CDR3 loop spans 14 amino acids. The CDR3 sequence is CASSIAGDSRGYTF. CDR3 DNA: TGTGCCAGTAGTATAGCTGGGGACAGCCGCGGCTACACCTTC.

J is TRBJ1-5 and V is TRBV7-9; a weak D match, TRBD1 (5 bases). The germline gives CDR1 SEHNR, CDR2 FQNEAQ (reference sequence). This CDR3 is 14 amino acids long. V was cut by 1 base and J by 9 bases, with 13 bases left in between. As DNA, the CDR3 is TGTGCCAGCAGCTTAGATGGGGGACTAGGGCCCCAGCATTTT. This codes for CASSLDGGLGPQHF.

The chain uses TRBV14 and TRBJ2-1; 10 bases are shared with TRBD1. V shed 3 bases and J 10 bases; nucleotides not matched to a gene: 15. The V gene's germline CDR1 is SGHDN and CDR2 FVKESK. The CDR3 runs 17 residues. The CDR3 region is CASSQLPGQGSLGEQFF. In DNA form, the CDR3 reads TGTGCCAGCAGCCAGTTGCCGGGACAGGGGTCCTTGGGGGAGCAGTTCTTC.

This sequence joins TRBV5-4 and TRBJ2-7, with D maybe TRBD1 (6 bases). Per germline, CDR1 SGHNT and CDR2 YYREEE (reference sequence). V lost 4 bases and J 2 bases, leaving 16 bases between the germline ends. The CDR3 spans 15 residues. The CDR3 loop reads CASSGAGTSAYEQYF. The CDR3 coding sequence is TGTGCCAGCAGCGGCGCCGGGACATCAGCCTACGAGCAGTACTTC.

This chain uses TRBV29-1 with TRBJ2-1; D is undetermined. Trimming pared 4 bases from V and 3 bases from J, leaving 10 bases between. CDR1 SQVTM and CDR2 ANQGSEA come from the germline V gene. There are 13 residues in the CDR3. This chain's CDR3 is CSVGGAVYNEQFF. The CDR3 DNA follows: TGCAGCGTTGGCGGTGCGGTCTACAATGAGCAGTTCTTC.

V and J are TRBV2 and TRBJ2-7; possibly TRBD1 for D (6 bases). CDR3 length: 13 residues. CDR1 and CDR2 from the germline V gene are SNHLY and FYNNEI. The V end was cut by 6 bases, the J end by 2 bases, with 11 bases between. In nucleotides, the CDR3 is TGTGCCAGCAGCGACAGGATTACCTACGAGCAGTACTTC. It yields the protein CASSDRITYEQYF.

The chain couples TRBV7-2 to TRBJ1-1; D call uncertain. The germline V gene encodes CDR1 SGHTA and CDR2 FQGNSA. V lost 3 bases, J lost 3 bases, and 5 bases lay in between. CDR3 size: 12 residues. The CDR3 sequence is CASSFGDTEAFF. CDR3 in DNA: TGTGCCAGCAGCTTCGGGGACACTGAAGCTTTCTTT.

This clone was detected only once. This chain links TRBV28 with TRBJ2-5, with 11 bases identical to TRBD2. V was pared by 1 base and J by 6 bases, with 4 bases of the junction left unmatched. The CDR3 spans 15 residues. CDR1 and CDR2 from the germline V gene are MDHEN and SYDVKM. The CDR3 here is CASSLLAGGPKTQYF. The DNA for the CDR3 is TGTGCCAGCAGTTTATTAGCGGGAGGGCCTAAGACCCAGTACTTC.

This chain uses TRBV6-5 with TRBJ1-1, with 7 positions matching TRBD1. Germline V gene data show CDR1 as MNHEY and CDR2 as SVGAGI. The CDR3 consists of 11 residues. V was pared by 10 bases and J by 7 bases, with 6 bases of the junction left unmatched. This chain's CDR3 is CATTYRGEAFF. The CDR3 nucleotides are TGTGCCACTACGTACAGGGGTGAAGCTTTCTTT.

V is TRBV6-5 and J is TRBJ1-3; 9 nucleotides agree with TRBD1. Germline CDR1 MNHEY, CDR2 SVGAGI. Unmatched junction bases numbered 6, after V lost 4 bases and J lost 2 bases. The CDR3 covers 16 residues. The CDR3 loop reads CASSSPGQGAGNTIYF. CDR3 DNA sequence: TGTGCCAGCAGTTCTCCGGGACAGGGCGCTGGAAACACCATATATTTT.

This rearrangement joins TRBV29-1 to TRBJ1-2, with TRBD1 matching 7 bases. CDR1 and CDR2 (germline): SQVTM, ANQGSEA. With V trimmed by 6 bases and J by 4 bases, 11 bases remained unmatched. This CDR3 has 14 amino acids. The CDR3 coding sequence is TGCAGCGTGGGGGGACAGCCCGGTCTCTATGGCTACACCTTC. Its translation is CSVGGQPGLYGYTF. Filled out from reference TRBV29-1 and TRBJ1-2, the complete variable domain reads SAVISQKPSRDICQRGTSLTIQCQVDSQVTMMFWYRQQPGQSLTLIATANQGSEATYESGFVIDKFPISRPNLTFSTLTVSNMSPEDSSIYLCSVGGQPGLYGYTFGSGTRLTVV.

The chain uses TRBV21-1 and TRBJ2-2; the D segment call TRBD2 is taken from the table without a DNA check. TRBV21-1 is recorded as a pseudogene. This CDR3 spans 12 amino acids. CDR3 DNA sequence: TGTGCCAGTGGGCGCGGGGTGGGGGAGCTGTTTTTT. It translates to CASGRGVGELFF.